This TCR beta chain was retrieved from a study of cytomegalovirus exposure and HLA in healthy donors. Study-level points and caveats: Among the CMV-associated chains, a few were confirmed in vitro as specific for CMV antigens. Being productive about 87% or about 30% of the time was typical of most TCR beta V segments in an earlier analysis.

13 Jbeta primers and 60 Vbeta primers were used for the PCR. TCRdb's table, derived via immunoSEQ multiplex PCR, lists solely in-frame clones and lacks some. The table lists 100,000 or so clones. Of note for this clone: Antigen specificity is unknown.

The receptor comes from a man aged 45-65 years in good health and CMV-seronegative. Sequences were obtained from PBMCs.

The CDR3 DNA follows: TGCAGCGCCTTGACAGAATACACTGAAGCTTTCTTT. Translation gives CSALTEYTEAFF. V gene TRBV29-1 combines with J gene TRBJ1-1; a weak D match, TRBD1 (5 bases). Between the trimmed V and J ends, which lost 7 bases and 3 bases, there was a span of 12 bases. CDR3 length: 12 amino acids. Germline V gene lookup returns CDR1 SQVTM and CDR2 ANQGSEA.